Shown below are 3 T cell receptor beta chains from a single sample sequenced in a study of response to subunit inactivated influenza vaccine. A single record per CDR3 protein comes from TCRdb applying MiXCR to the RT-PCR reads. The sample carries 550,000 to 800,000 distinct CDR3 sequences, around 14% recorded once. Here the sequenced sample was PBMCs from blood, taken 11 to 12 days after vaccination. These receptors were obtained from a man between 45 and 60 years old who received an inactivated influenza vaccine.

This clonotype turned up a few times. V is TRBV28 and J is TRBJ2-7; D remains unclear. CDR3 length equals 13 residues. The germline V and J ends were trimmed by 4 bases and 2 bases, with 9 bases remaining between them. CDR1 and CDR2 from the germline V gene are MDHEN and SYDVKM. The CDR3 DNA is TGTGCCAGCAGTTGGGCGGTGACCTACGAGCAGTACTTC. Its translation: CASSWAVTYEQYF. Together with reference TRBV28 and TRBJ2-7, the CDR3 gives the full variable domain: DVKVTQSSRYLVKRTGEKVFLECVQDMDHENMFWYRQDPGLGLRLIYFSYDVKMKEKGDIPEGYSVSREKKERFSLILESASTNQTSMYLCASSWAVTYEQYFGPGTRLTVT.

In this sample, this clonotype turned up many times. This sequence joins TRBV9 and TRBJ1-5, with D unclear. This CDR3 region has 12 residues. Trimming took 0 bases from V and 2 from J, leaving 0 bases between them. From germline, CDR1 is SGDLS and CDR2 YYNGEE. The DNA for the CDR3 is TGTGCCAGCAGCGTAGGCAATCAGCCCCAGCATTTT. Translated, it gives CASSVGNQPQHF.

The chain recombines TRBV20-1 with TRBJ1-2; D is perhaps TRBD1 (5 bases). In germline, CDR1 is DFQATT, CDR2 SNEGSKA (reference sequence). The CDR3 sequence is 13 residues long. The CDR3 nucleotides are TGCGGTCCCGATGGAGGGGAAGACTATGGCTACACCTTC. Amino acids: CGPDGGEDYGYTF.